This T cell receptor (beta chain) is from a study of a mutant IDH1 vaccine in newly diagnosed glioma. At the level of the study: Therapy received beforehand was radiotherapy, temozolomide, or both, with most patients given both.

This CDR3 is 13 amino acids long. The germline V and J ends were trimmed by 11 bases and 2 bases, with 15 bases remaining between them. Germline loops: CDR1 PRHDT, CDR2 FYEKMQ (reference sequence). Noted time point: week 5, during vaccination. Vaccination comprised doses that each held 300 ug of mutant IDH1 20-mer peptide, plus topical imiquimod. Produced via immunoSEQ multiplex PCR; TCRdb's table is partial and in-frame only. The table shows 70,000 to 90,000 clones, with 90% to 95% occurring only once. A word on this clone: What it binds is unknown.

This receptor was taken from a woman aged 50 to 60 with glioma. The material was PBMCs, obtained from a glioma patient whose treatment included an IDH1 peptide vaccine. The J gene is TRBJ1-1, the V gene TRBV13, with D hard to call. CDR3 DNA: TGTGCCGGCTCCGCGGGCAGAAACACTGAAGCTTTCTTT. It is translated as CAGSAGRNTEAFF.